This T cell receptor beta chain is from a study of T cells after yellow fever vaccination. The overall study: Where fractions had low cell numbers, libraries were prepared from them with the SMART-Seq v4 Ultra Low Input RNA kit.

With regard to this clonotype: The antigen is undetermined.

TCRdb re-analysed the 5' RACE reads in MiXCR, keeping a single row per CDR3 protein. The table includes some 320,000 distinct CDR3 sequences, about 4% detected once. This CDR3 is built from 14 residues. Germline V gives CDR1 ENHRY, CDR2 SYGVKD. Trimming removed 7 bases at V and 5 bases at J, with 17 bases between. Study conclusions and caveats: Clones that expanded after primary vaccination mostly reappeared after the booster (over 95% CD4, about 91% CD8).

This clonotype was sampled from a man aged 18-30 years who received the YFV17D yellow fever vaccine. Here the sequenced sample was PBMCs, taken 5 days after the yellow fever booster vaccination. V usage is TRBV10-3 and J usage is TRBJ2-5; TRBD1 is a possible D gene (5 bases). CDR3: CAIKSRQGGETQYF. The CDR3 nucleotides are TGTGCCATCAAATCACGGCAGGGCGGCGAGACCCAGTACTTC.